This TCR beta chain was captured in a study of T cells in Graves' hyperthyroidism and ophthalmopathy. Authors of the study amplified TCR beta CDR3 regions from RNA transcripts. An initial round of RT-PCR targeting the TCR CDR3 relied on the HTBI primer set. TCRdb fed the multiplex PCR reads into MiXCR, producing one record per CDR3 protein. The data show roughly 400,000 distinct CDR3 sequences, with approximately 25% seen just once and more than 60% held by the top ten. Per the germline V gene, CDR1 is SGHRS and CDR2 is YFSETQ. Losses at the gene ends were 0 bases for V and 7 bases for J; bases not matched to a gene: 6. CDR3 length equals 15 residues. Ten or more counts support this clonotype.

Sequenced material: blood. The genes are TRBV5-1 and TRBJ2-1; 8 bases are a match to TRBD2. The source is a man over 45 with Graves' hyperthyroidism. CDR3 loop: CASSLAAGVHNEQFF. CDR3 nucleotide sequence: TGCGCCAGCAGCTTGGCAGCGGGAGTTCATAATGAGCAGTTCTTC.